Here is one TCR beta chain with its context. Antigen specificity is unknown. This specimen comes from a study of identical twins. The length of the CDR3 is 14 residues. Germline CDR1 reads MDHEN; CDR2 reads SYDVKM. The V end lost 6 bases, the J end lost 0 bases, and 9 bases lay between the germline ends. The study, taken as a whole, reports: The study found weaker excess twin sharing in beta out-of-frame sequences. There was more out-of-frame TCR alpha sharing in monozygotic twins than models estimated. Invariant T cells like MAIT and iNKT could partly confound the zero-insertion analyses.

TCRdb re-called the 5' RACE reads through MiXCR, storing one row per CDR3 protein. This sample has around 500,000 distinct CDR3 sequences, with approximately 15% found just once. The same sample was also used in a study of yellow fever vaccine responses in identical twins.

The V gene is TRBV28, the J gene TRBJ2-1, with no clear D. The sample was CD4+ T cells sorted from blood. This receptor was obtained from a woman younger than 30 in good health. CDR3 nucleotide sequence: TGTGCCAGCAGGGATCGGAGCTCCTACAATGAGCAGTTCTTC. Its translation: CASRDRSSYNEQFF.